This section outlines one T cell receptor (beta chain) sequence together with its context. This sample is part of a study of OX40 agonist ivuxolimab in advanced cancers. Sequenced by immunoSEQ multiplex PCR; TCRdb stores in-frame clones only, minus some. The sample shows approximately 49,000 clones, approximately 80% of them seen only once. Germline V gives CDR1 SGHAT, CDR2 FQDESV (reference sequence). The germline V and J ends were trimmed by 5 bases and 0 bases, with 7 bases remaining between them. The CDR3 runs to 14 residues. The sample in question was CD4+ or CD8+ T cells sorted from blood, obtained in a trial of the OX40 agonist ivuxolimab. The TCR originated in an adult with an advanced solid tumor such as melanoma, head and neck, liver or kidney cancer. The chain uses TRBV11-1 and TRBJ1-4; D unclear. CDR3 nucleotide sequence: TGTGCCAGCAGCCCCGGACCAACTAATGAAAAACTGTTTTTT. This codes for CASSPGPTNEKLFF.